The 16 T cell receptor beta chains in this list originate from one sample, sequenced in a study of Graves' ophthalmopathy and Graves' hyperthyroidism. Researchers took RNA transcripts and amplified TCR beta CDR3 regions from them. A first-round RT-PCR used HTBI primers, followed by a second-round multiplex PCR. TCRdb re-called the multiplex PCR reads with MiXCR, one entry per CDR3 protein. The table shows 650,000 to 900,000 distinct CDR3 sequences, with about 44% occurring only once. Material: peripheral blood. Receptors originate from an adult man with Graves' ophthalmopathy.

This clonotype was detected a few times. CDR3 DNA: TGTGCCAGCAGCCGAAATACACAAGAGACCCAGTACTTC. Protein sequence: CASSRNTQETQYF. The genes are TRBV11-2 and TRBJ2-5, with D uncertain. CDR3 length: 13 residues. The germline CDR1 and CDR2 sequences are SGHAT and FQNNGV. V lost 5 bases and J 2 bases, leaving 9 bases between the germline ends.

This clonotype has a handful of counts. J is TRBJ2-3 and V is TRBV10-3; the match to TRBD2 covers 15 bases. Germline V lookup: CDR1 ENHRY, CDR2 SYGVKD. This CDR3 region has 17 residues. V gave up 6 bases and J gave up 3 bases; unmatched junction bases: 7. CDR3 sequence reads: CAIRRGLAGGGTDTQYF. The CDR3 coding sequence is TGTGCCATCAGGAGGGGACTAGCGGGAGGTGGTACAGATACGCAGTATTTT.

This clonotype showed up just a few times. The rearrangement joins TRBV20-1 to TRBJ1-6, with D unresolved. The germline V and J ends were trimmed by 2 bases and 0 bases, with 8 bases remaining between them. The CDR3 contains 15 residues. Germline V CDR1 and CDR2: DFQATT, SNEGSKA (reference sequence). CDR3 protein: CSARKGLSYNSPLHF. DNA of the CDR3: TGCAGTGCTAGAAAGGGCCTCTCCTATAATTCACCCCTCCACTTT.

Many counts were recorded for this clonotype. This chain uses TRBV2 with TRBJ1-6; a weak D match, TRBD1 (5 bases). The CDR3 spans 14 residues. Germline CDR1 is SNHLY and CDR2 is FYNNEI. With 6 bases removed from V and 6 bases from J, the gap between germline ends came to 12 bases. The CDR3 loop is CASSGGGPNSPLHF. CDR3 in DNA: TGTGCCAGCAGCGGCGGGGGTCCTAATTCACCCCTCCACTTT.

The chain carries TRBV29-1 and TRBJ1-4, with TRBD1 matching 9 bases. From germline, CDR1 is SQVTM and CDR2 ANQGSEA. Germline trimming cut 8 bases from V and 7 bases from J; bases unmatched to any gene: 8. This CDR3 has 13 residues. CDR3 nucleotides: TGCAGCAGATCCGGGACAGGGCCTGAAAAACTGTTTTTT. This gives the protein CSRSGTGPEKLFF. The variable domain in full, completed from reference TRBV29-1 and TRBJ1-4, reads SAVISQKPSRDICQRGTSLTIQCQVDSQVTMMFWYRQQPGQSLTLIATANQGSEATYESGFVIDKFPISRPNLTFSTLTVSNMSPEDSSIYLCSRSGTGPEKLFFGSGTQLSVL.

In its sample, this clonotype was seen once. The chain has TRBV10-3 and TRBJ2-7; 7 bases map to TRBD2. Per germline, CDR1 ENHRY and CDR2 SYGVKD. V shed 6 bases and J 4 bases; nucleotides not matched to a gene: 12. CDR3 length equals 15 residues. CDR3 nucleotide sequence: TGTGCCATCAGGGCCGGTCTAGCGGCTCCATACGAGCAGTACTTC. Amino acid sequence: CAIRAGLAAPYEQYF.

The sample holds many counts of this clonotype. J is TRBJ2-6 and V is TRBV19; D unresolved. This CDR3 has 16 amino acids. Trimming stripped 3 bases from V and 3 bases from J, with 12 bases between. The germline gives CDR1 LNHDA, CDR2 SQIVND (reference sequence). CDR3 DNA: TGTGCCAGTAGTATTTATGCTGGTCTTGGGGCCAACGTCCTGACTTTC. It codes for CASSIYAGLGANVLTF.

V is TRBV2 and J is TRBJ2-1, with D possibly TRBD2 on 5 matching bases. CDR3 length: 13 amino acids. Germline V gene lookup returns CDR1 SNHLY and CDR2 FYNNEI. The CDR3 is CARGSTSDNEQFF. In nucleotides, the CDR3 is TGTGCAAGAGGGAGTACTTCCGACAATGAGCAGTTCTTC.

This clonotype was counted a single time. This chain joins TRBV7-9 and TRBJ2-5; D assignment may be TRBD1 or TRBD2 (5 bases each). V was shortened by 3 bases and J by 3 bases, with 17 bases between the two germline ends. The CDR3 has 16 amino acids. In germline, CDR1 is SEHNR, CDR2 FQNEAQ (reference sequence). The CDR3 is CASSLGQGLKKETQYF. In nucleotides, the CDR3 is TGTGCCAGCAGCTTGGGGCAAGGACTCAAAAAAGAGACCCAGTACTTC.

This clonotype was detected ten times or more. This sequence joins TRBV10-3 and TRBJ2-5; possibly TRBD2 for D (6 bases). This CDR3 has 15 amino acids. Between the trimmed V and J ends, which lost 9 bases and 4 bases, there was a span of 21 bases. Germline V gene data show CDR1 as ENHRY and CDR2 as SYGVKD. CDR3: CAILSRGTSRETQYF. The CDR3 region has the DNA TGTGCCATTCTCTCACGGGGAACTAGCAGAGAGACCCAGTACTTC.

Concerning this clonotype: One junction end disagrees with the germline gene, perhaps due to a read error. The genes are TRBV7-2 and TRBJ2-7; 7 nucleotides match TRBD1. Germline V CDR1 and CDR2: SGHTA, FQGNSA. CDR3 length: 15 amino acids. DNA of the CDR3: TGTGCCAGCAGCCCCTCCGGGACAGAGTCGAGCGAGCAGTGCTTC. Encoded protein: CASSPSGTESSEQCF.

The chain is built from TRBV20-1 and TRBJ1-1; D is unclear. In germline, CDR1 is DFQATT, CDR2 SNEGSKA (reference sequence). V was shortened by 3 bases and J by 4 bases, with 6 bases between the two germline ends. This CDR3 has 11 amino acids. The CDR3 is CSARGVTEAFF. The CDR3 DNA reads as TGCAGTGCTAGGGGCGTCACTGAAGCTTTCTTT.

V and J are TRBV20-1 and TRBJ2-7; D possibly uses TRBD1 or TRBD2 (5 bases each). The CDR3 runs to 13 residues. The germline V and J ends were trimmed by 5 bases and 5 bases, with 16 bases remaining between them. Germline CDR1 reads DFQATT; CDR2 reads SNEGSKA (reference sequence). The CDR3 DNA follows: TGCAGTGCTCGGGACGGGGAACAAGACGAGCAGTACTTC. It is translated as CSARDGEQDEQYF.

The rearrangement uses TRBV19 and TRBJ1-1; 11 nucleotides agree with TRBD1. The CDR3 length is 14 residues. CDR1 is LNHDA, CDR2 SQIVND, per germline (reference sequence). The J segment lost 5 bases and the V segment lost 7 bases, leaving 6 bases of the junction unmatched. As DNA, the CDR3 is TGTGCCAGTACCGGACAGGGGGCGCGGACTGAAGCTTTCTTT. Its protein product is CASTGQGARTEAFF.

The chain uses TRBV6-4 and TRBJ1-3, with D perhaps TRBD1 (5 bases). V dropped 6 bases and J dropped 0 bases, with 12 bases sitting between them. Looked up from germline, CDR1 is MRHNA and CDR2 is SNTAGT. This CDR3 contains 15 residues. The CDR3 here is CASRRTFHSGNTIYF. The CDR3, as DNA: TGTGCCAGCAGGCGGACATTCCACTCTGGAAACACCATATATTTT.

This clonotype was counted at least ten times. As DNA, the CDR3 is TGCAGTGCTCCAGGCACTGAAGCTTTCTTT. Protein sequence: CSAPGTEAFF. The chain recombines TRBV20-1 with TRBJ1-1; no reliable D call. This CDR3 has 10 residues. Trimming removed 5 bases at V and 4 bases at J, with 5 bases between. Germline lookup yields CDR1 DFQATT and CDR2 SNEGSKA (reference sequence).